This T cell receptor beta chain is from a study of PD-1 blockade in classical Hodgkin lymphoma. Findings and caveats of the study: Exclusion applied to patients who initiated nivolumab less than 1 year following ASCT.

V was trimmed by 6 bases and J by 4 bases, leaving 9 bases between them. Germline-derived CDR1 and CDR2 are MNHNY and SVGAGI (reference sequence). This CDR3 region has 12 residues. Assay: immunoSEQ multiplex PCR; the TCRdb copy retains only in-frame clones and omits some. The profile covers about 26,000 clones, with almost 85% appearing a single time and roughly 12% taken by the ten largest. Every one of the patients relapsed after autologous stem cell transplantation (brentuximab vedotin exposure was variable). Details on this clone: Its antigen is not known.

Source: peripheral blood mononuclear cells (PBMCs), taken before the second cycle of nivolumab. This receptor was identified in a human donor with classical Hodgkin lymphoma. V and J are TRBV6-6 and TRBJ1-2; D unclear. CDR3 region: CASSPGFYGYTF. Here the CDR3 DNA reads TGTGCCAGCAGCCCGGGGTTCTATGGCTACACCTTC.